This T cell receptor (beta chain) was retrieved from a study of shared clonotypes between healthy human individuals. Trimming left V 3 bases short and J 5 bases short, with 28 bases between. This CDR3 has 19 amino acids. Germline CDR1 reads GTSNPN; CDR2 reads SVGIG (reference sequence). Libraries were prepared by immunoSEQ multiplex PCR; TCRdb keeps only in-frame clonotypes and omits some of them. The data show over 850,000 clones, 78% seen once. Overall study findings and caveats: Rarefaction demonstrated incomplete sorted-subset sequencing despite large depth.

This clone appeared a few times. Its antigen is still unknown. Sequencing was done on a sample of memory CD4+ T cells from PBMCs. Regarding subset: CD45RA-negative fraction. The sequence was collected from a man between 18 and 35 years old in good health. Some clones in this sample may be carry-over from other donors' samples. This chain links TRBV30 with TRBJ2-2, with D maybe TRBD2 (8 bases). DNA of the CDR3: TGTGCCTGGAGCTTAAGAGAGGGACAGCGGGGGCAGAGGACCGGGGAGCTGTTTTTT. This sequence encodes CAWSLREGQRGQRTGELFF.